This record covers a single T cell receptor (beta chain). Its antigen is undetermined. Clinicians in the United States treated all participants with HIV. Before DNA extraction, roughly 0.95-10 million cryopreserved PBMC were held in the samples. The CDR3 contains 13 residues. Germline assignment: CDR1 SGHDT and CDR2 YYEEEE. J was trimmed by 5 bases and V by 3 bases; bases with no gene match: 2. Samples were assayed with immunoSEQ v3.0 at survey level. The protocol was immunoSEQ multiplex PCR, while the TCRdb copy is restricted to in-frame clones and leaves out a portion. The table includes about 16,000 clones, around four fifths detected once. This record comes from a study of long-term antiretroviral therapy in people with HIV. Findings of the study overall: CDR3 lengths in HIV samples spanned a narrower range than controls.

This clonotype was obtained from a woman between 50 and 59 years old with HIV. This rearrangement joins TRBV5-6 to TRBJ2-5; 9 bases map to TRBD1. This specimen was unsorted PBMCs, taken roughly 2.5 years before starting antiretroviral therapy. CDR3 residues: CASSWTGAETQYF. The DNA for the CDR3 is TGTGCCAGCAGCTGGACAGGGGCCGAGACCCAGTACTTC. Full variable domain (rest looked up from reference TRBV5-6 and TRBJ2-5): DAGVTQSPTHLIKTRGQQVTLRCSPKSGHDTVSWYQQALGQGPQFIFQYYEEEERQRGNFPDRFSGHQFPNYSSELNVNALLLGDSALYLCASSWTGAETQYFGPGTRLLVL.